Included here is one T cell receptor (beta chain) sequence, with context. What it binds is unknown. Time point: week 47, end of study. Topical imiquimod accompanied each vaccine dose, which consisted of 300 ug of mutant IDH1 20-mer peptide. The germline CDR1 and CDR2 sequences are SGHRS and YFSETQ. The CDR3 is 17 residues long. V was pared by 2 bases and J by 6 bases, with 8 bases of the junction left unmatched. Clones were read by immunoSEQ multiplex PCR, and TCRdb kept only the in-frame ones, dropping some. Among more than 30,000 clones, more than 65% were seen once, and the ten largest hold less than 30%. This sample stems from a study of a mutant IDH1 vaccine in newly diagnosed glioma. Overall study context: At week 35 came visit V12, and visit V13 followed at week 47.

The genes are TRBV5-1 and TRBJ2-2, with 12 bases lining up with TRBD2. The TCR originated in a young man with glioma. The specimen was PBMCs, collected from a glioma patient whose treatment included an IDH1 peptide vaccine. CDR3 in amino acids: CASSLSPSGGASGELFF. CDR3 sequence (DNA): TGCGCCAGCAGCTTAAGCCCTAGCGGGGGGGCCTCCGGGGAGCTGTTTTTT.